The rows below give T cell receptor beta chains drawn from one sample of a study of blood T cells in healthy people across ages. Each CDR3 protein is one row after TCRdb ran MiXCR on the 5' RACE reads. The repertoire consists of around 990,000 distinct CDR3 sequences, with 20% to 25% occurring once and the leading ten covering 0.75%. The same data also went into a second study, on T cells of mothers and their children.

The material sequenced was blood. These receptors came from a girl aged 2-9 years in good health. Each CDR3 is given with its conserved first and last residue. The D gene is left open where the match is weak. The size of a clone is reported for some rows only, either as once, few or many, or as a class for expanded clones.

abundance: .
v_gene: TRBV4-2
d_gene: .
j_gene: TRBJ2-7
CDR3aa: CASSQSPGLGVEQYF
CDR3nt: TGTGCCAGCAGCCAGTCCCCGGGTCTTGGGGTCGAGCAGTACTTC

abundance: few
v_gene: TRBV7-9
d_gene: .
j_gene: TRBJ1-2
CDR3aa: CASSLGEGNYGYTF
CDR3nt: TGTGCCAGCAGCTTAGGGGAGGGAAACTATGGCTACACCTTC

abundance: few
v_gene: TRBV20-1
d_gene: TRBD1
j_gene: TRBJ1-3
CDR3aa: CSATSVGGGNTIYF
CDR3nt: TGCAGTGCTACATCAGTAGGGGGCGGAAACACCATATATTTT

abundance: few
v_gene: TRBV21-1
d_gene: .
j_gene: TRBJ2-7
CDR3aa: CASSKAHVRATYEQYF
CDR3nt: TGTGCCAGCAGCAAAGCGCATGTCAGGGCGACTTACGAGCAGTACTTC

abundance: .
v_gene: TRBV4-1
d_gene: TRBD2
j_gene: TRBJ2-5
CDR3aa: CASSQTSGRIAETQYF
CDR3nt: TGCGCCAGCAGCCAAACTAGCGGGAGAATTGCAGAGACCCAGTACTTC

abundance: .
v_gene: TRBV20-1
d_gene: .
j_gene: TRBJ2-7
CDR3aa: CSARPQGSYEQYF
CDR3nt: TGCAGTGCTAGACCACAGGGCTCCTACGAGCAGTACTTC

abundance: .
v_gene: TRBV28
d_gene: .
j_gene: TRBJ2-7
CDR3aa: CASSSSRGGYEQYF
CDR3nt: TGTGCCAGCAGTTCATCCAGAGGGGGCTACGAGCAGTACTTC

abundance: .
v_gene: TRBV20-1
d_gene: TRBD2
j_gene: TRBJ2-1
CDR3aa: CSATVAGAYNEQFF
CDR3nt: TGCAGTGCTACCGTAGCGGGAGCATACAATGAGCAGTTCTTC

abundance: .
v_gene: TRBV7-6
d_gene: .
j_gene: TRBJ2-7
CDR3aa: CASSPPDGPYEQYF
CDR3nt: TGTGCCAGCAGCCCACCGGACGGACCCTACGAGCAGTACTTC

abundance: few
v_gene: TRBV28
d_gene: .
j_gene: TRBJ2-5
CDR3aa: CASSIMGPTVQETQYF
CDR3nt: TGTGCCAGCAGCATAATGGGCCCGACAGTCCAAGAGACCCAGTACTTC

abundance: once
v_gene: TRBV7-9
d_gene: TRBD2
j_gene: TRBJ2-6
CDR3aa: CASTWGEGIAGANVLTF
CDR3nt: TGTGCCAGCACCTGGGGGGAGGGGATCGCTGGGGCCAACGTCCTGACTTTC

abundance: once
v_gene: TRBV10-1
d_gene: .
j_gene: TRBJ2-7
CDR3aa: CATQLAAFSYEQYF
CDR3nt: TGCGCCACCCAGCTGGCGGCTTTCTCCTACGAGCAGTACTTC

abundance: few
v_gene: TRBV9
d_gene: .
j_gene: TRBJ1-2
CDR3aa: CASGPLGYTF
CDR3nt: TGTGCCAGCGGCCCGCTCGGCTACACCTTC

abundance: .
v_gene: TRBV7-9
d_gene: .
j_gene: TRBJ1-4
CDR3aa: CASSQPQGWAAEKLFF
CDR3nt: TGTGCCAGCAGCCAACCCCAGGGGTGGGCCGCGGAAAAACTGTTTTTT

abundance: few
v_gene: TRBV9
d_gene: .
j_gene: TRBJ1-2
CDR3aa: CASSGRPGANYGYTF
CDR3nt: TGTGCCAGCAGCGGACGCCCAGGGGCGAACTATGGCTACACCTTC

abundance: .
v_gene: TRBV20-1
d_gene: .
j_gene: TRBJ1-5
CDR3aa: CSVRTGDTQHF
CDR3nt: TGCAGTGTTAGGACGGGGGATACGCAGCATTTT

abundance: few
v_gene: TRBV7-2
d_gene: TRBD1
j_gene: TRBJ2-2
CDR3aa: CASSQQGPNTGELFF
CDR3nt: TGTGCCAGCAGCCAACAGGGGCCAAACACCGGGGAGCTGTTTTTT

abundance: few
v_gene: TRBV7-9
d_gene: .
j_gene: TRBJ2-7
CDR3aa: CASSYAGASYEQYF
CDR3nt: TGTGCCAGCAGCTATGCAGGGGCGTCCTACGAGCAGTACTTC

abundance: few
v_gene: TRBV2
d_gene: TRBD2
j_gene: TRBJ2-1
CDR3aa: CASSGRGGTYNEQFF
CDR3nt: TGTGCCAGCAGTGGCCGGGGGGGAACCTACAATGAGCAGTTCTTC

abundance: .
v_gene: TRBV20-1
d_gene: .
j_gene: TRBJ2-1
CDR3aa: CSALPYYSDRSDEQFF
CDR3nt: TGCAGTGCTCTCCCCTATTACTCAGACAGGAGTGATGAGCAGTTCTTC

abundance: .
v_gene: TRBV7-9
d_gene: .
j_gene: TRBJ2-3
CDR3aa: CASSLVGLLSDTQYF
CDR3nt: TGTGCCAGCAGCTTAGTAGGACTCTTATCAGATACGCAGTATTTT

abundance: few
v_gene: TRBV14
d_gene: .
j_gene: TRBJ2-5
CDR3aa: CASSQELFGGPGGSYQETQYF
CDR3nt: TGTGCCAGCAGCCAAGAGCTTTTCGGGGGCCCCGGTGGTTCCTACCAGGAGACCCAGTACTTC

abundance: .
v_gene: TRBV11-3
d_gene: .
j_gene: TRBJ1-1
CDR3aa: CATGISRTEAFF
CDR3nt: TGTGCCACCGGCATCTCTCGGACTGAAGCTTTCTTT

abundance: .
v_gene: TRBV24-1
d_gene: .
j_gene: TRBJ2-3
CDR3aa: CATSDPPFEDTQYF
CDR3nt: TGTGCCACCAGTGATCCGCCATTTGAAGATACGCAGTATTTT

abundance: few
v_gene: TRBV29-1
d_gene: .
j_gene: TRBJ2-1
CDR3aa: CSVGTEPSYNEQFF
CDR3nt: TGCAGCGTTGGGACTGAGCCGTCCTACAATGAGCAGTTCTTC

abundance: .
v_gene: TRBV5-1
d_gene: .
j_gene: TRBJ2-2
CDR3aa: CASSPDLAFTGELFF
CDR3nt: TGCGCCAGCAGCCCGGACTTGGCCTTTACCGGGGAGCTGTTTTTT